The 26 T cell receptor beta chains below all came from one sample that was sequenced in a study of identical twins. TCRdb analysed the 5' RACE reads with MiXCR anew, one entry per CDR3 protein. There are 240,000 or so distinct CDR3 sequences in the sample; roughly a tenth occur only once, and approximately 9.1% lies in the top ten. Sequencing was done on a sample of memory T cells sorted from blood. The receptors originated from a man in his fifties in good health.

The V and J genes are TRBV12-3 or TRBV12-4 and TRBJ2-5; 10 bases are a match to TRBD1. Trimming at V came to 3 bases and at J to 2 bases, leaving 3 bases not matched to a gene. The length of the CDR3 is 15 residues. This CDR3 is CASSLMGQGQETQYF. CDR3 nucleotides: TGTGCCAGCAGTTTGATGGGACAGGGGCAAGAGACCCAGTACTTC.

A few counts support this clonotype. The rearrangement uses TRBV7-8 and TRBJ2-3, with TRBD2 as a possible D gene (6 bases). Germline loops: CDR1 SGHVS, CDR2 FQNEAQ. The CDR3 is 13 amino acids. V lost 6 bases, J lost 2 bases, and 9 bases lay in between. As DNA, the CDR3 is TGTGCCAGCAGGGGACTGTACACAGATACGCAGTATTTT. It is translated as CASRGLYTDTQYF.

In its sample, this clonotype was seen many times. This chain uses TRBV24-1 with TRBJ2-3; D unclear. The CDR3 has 14 residues. Looked up from germline, CDR1 is KGHDR and CDR2 is SFDVKD. The V and J ends lost 6 bases and 2 bases respectively, with 11 bases between them. The CDR3 loop is CATSRGRYTDTQYF. The CDR3 coding sequence is TGTGCCACCAGTCGAGGCCGCTACACAGATACGCAGTATTTT.

This clonotype has ten or more counts. The CDR3 sequence: CSARSPLAVNYNEQFF. The CDR3 nucleotides are TGCAGTGCTAGATCCCCACTAGCGGTTAACTACAATGAGCAGTTCTTC. The chain uses TRBV20-1 and TRBJ2-1; TRBD2 matches 8 bases. Germline CDR1 reads DFQATT; CDR2 reads SNEGSKA (reference sequence). The CDR3 extends over 16 amino acids. With 2 bases clipped from V and 3 bases from J, the junction kept 9 bases outside the gene matches.

This clonotype was counted a few times. The chain uses TRBV12-5 and TRBJ2-1; no clear D. CDR1 and CDR2 (germline): LGHNT, FRNRAP. V was clipped by 0 bases and J by 7 bases, with 7 bases between them. The length of the CDR3 is 13 residues. This CDR3 is CASGLVGGNEQFF. DNA for the CDR3: TGTGCTAGTGGTTTGGTAGGTGGTAATGAGCAGTTCTTC.

This clonotype was observed at least ten times. V is TRBV20-1 and J is TRBJ1-1; D not certain. The CDR3 extends over 15 amino acids. With 6 bases removed from V and 1 base from J, the gap between germline ends came to 18 bases. Germline V lookup: CDR1 DFQATT, CDR2 SNEGSKA (reference sequence). In DNA form, the CDR3 reads TGCAGTGCCCTCTCGTCCGCGGGGTCGAACACTGAAGCTTTCTTT. This translates into CSALSSAGSNTEAFF.

This chain's CDR3 is CASTLGRGSTTEAFF. DNA of the CDR3: TGTGCCAGCACCCTCGGACGGGGGAGCACCACTGAAGCTTTCTTT. The rearrangement links TRBV6-2 or TRBV6-3 to TRBJ1-1; possible D gene TRBD1, 5 bases. Trimming took 7 bases from V and 4 from J, leaving 19 bases between them. Looked up from germline, CDR1 is MNHEY and CDR2 is SVGEGT. CDR3 length: 15 residues.

This chain connects TRBV12-3 or TRBV12-4 to TRBJ1-6, with D unresolved. This CDR3 has 13 residues. The V and J ends lost 5 bases and 0 bases respectively, with 2 bases between them. DNA for the CDR3: TGTGCCAGCAGTAACTCCTATAATTCACCCCTCCACTTT. Protein product: CASSNSYNSPLHF.

This clonotype has only a few counts. The chain links TRBV3-1 to TRBJ1-1; D remains ambiguous. CDR1 is LGHDT and CDR2 is YNNKEL in the germline V gene (reference sequence). The V end was cut by 4 bases, the J end by 6 bases, with 9 bases between. The CDR3 totals 12 residues. In DNA form, the CDR3 reads TGTGCCAGCAGCCCCGGGAGCCCTGAAGCTTTCTTT. Translating it yields CASSPGSPEAFF.

This clonotype has ten or more counts. The genes are TRBV5-1 and TRBJ2-3, with unresolved D. Trimming cost V 0 bases and J 0 bases, with 11 bases left between them. The CDR3 is 16 residues long. Germline CDR1 reads SGHRS; CDR2 reads YFSETQ. As DNA, the CDR3 is TGCGCCAGCAGCTTGGGGGTGCCCGTGAGCACAGATACGCAGTATTTT. Translated: CASSLGVPVSTDTQYF.

This clonotype was counted ten times or more. The rearrangement uses TRBV29-1 and TRBJ1-4; D remains unclear. This CDR3 has 11 residues. V lost 4 bases, J lost 5 bases, and 5 bases lay in between. Per germline, CDR1 SQVTM and CDR2 ANQGSEA. The CDR3: CSVVLNEKLFF. CDR3 nucleotides: TGCAGCGTTGTCCTGAATGAAAAACTGTTTTTT.

This clonotype has a count of ten or more. This rearrangement joins TRBV19 to TRBJ1-5; perhaps TRBD1 as D (6 bases). CDR1 is LNHDA and CDR2 is SQIVND in the germline V gene (reference sequence). Trimming cost V 7 bases and J 3 bases, with 13 bases left between them. CDR3 length: 14 residues. The CDR3 DNA is TGTGCCAGTACCCTAACAGGGCTCAATCAGCCCCAGCATTTT. Its protein is CASTLTGLNQPQHF.

This clonotype was seen only a few times. CDR3 loop: CASSVRGGGPDTQYF. For the CDR3, the DNA is TGTGCCAGCAGCGTGAGAGGAGGGGGTCCAGATACGCAGTATTTT. The chain uses TRBV9 and TRBJ2-3; perhaps D is TRBD1 or TRBD2 (6 bases each). The length of the CDR3 is 15 residues. CDR1 and CDR2 from the germline V gene are SGDLS and YYNGEE. Trimming cost V 2 bases and J 4 bases, with 14 bases left between them.

The chain recombines TRBV18 with TRBJ1-5; 7 bases map to TRBD1. Losses at the gene ends were 6 bases for V and 3 bases for J; bases not matched to a gene: 11. Germline-derived CDR1 and CDR2 are KGHSH and LQKENI. The CDR3 length is 16 residues. The CDR3 is CASSALRDSVNQPQHF. The DNA of the CDR3 is TGTGCCAGCTCGGCACTCCGGGACAGCGTCAATCAGCCCCAGCATTTT.

This clonotype was seen ten or more times. The chain has TRBV9 and TRBJ2-3; weak D call: TRBD2 (5 bases). The ends were cut back, 0 bases at V and 5 bases at J, with 13 bases in the middle. This CDR3 contains 15 residues. Germline CDR1 reads SGDLS; CDR2 reads YYNGEE. The CDR3 spells CASSVGTRPGDTQYF. CDR3 sequence (DNA): TGTGCCAGCAGCGTAGGGACTCGCCCTGGAGATACGCAGTATTTT.

In this sample, this clonotype turned up many times. The rearrangement uses TRBV10-3 and TRBJ1-4; 9 nucleotides align to TRBD1. CDR3 length: 14 residues. V trimming: 6 bases; J trimming: 7 bases; junction bases outside the gene matches: 6. Germline V lookup: CDR1 ENHRY, CDR2 SYGVKD. The CDR3 nucleotides read TGTGCCATCAGCCGGACAGGGGAGGGTGAAAAACTGTTTTTT. Translated, it gives CAISRTGEGEKLFF.

This rearrangement joins TRBV7-8 to TRBJ2-3, with 12 nucleotides matching TRBD2. Germline CDR1 SGHVS, CDR2 FQNEAQ. The CDR3 is made up of 17 amino acids. V shed 4 bases and J 3 bases; nucleotides not matched to a gene: 8. The CDR3 DNA reads TGTGCCAGCAGCTCAAGAACTAGCGGGGGGTTTACAGATACGCAGTATTTT. Translating it yields CASSSRTSGGFTDTQYF.

This clonotype was counted many times. The chain employs TRBV5-4 and TRBJ1-6; 10 nucleotides align to TRBD1. Germline values: CDR1 SGHNT, CDR2 YYREEE (reference sequence). J gave up 10 bases and V 4 bases, and 8 bases lay outside the gene matches. This CDR3 spans 15 amino acids. The CDR3 is CASSQDRGLGSPLHF. As DNA, the CDR3 is TGTGCCAGCAGCCAAGACAGGGGGCTCGGGTCACCCCTCCACTTT.

This clonotype was observed at least ten times. The CDR3 region is CASSPQGAWTSGRVQGGDTQYF. The CDR3 region has the DNA TGTGCCAGCAGCCCTCAGGGGGCTTGGACTAGCGGGAGGGTTCAGGGAGGAGATACGCAGTATTTT. This sequence joins TRBV4-2 and TRBJ2-3; 15 bases map to TRBD2. Germline values: CDR1 LGHNA, CDR2 YNFKEQ. V was clipped by 4 bases and J by 5 bases; unmatched bases: 22. This CDR3 contains 22 residues.

As regards this clonotype: This may come from a read error, since a much larger clone is one base off. This chain joins TRBV6-1 and TRBJ2-7, with a weak D call TRBD2 (6 bases). The CDR3 sequence is 13 residues long. With 6 bases removed from V and 7 bases from J, the gap between germline ends came to 16 bases. The germline gives CDR1 MNHNS, CDR2 SASEGT. The CDR3 coding sequence is TGTGCCAGCAGCCTCAGGCCTCGGGGGGAGCAGTACTTC. Residues: CASSLRPRGEQYF.

This clonotype was recorded many times. The chain employs TRBV12-3 or TRBV12-4 and TRBJ2-2; D gene uncertain. Deletions cut 3 bases from V and 1 base from J, with 15 bases between. The CDR3 runs to 17 residues. The CDR3 DNA is TGTGCCAGCAGTTTGTGGGCAGCTGATAAGAACACCGGGGAGCTGTTTTTT. Translating gives CASSLWAADKNTGELFF.

Points on this clonotype: A much larger clone sits a single nucleotide away, making a read error possible. This chain's CDR3 is CVSSLAGPYEQYF. The CDR3 coding sequence is TGTGTCAGCAGCTTAGCGGGGCCCTACGAGCAGTACTTC. The chain has TRBV7-2 and TRBJ2-7, with 8 bases that match TRBD2. This CDR3 contains 13 residues. Per the germline V gene, CDR1 is SGHTA and CDR2 is FQGNSA.

This clonotype came up many times. The V and J genes are TRBV2 and TRBJ2-7; no firm D call. The germline gives CDR1 SNHLY, CDR2 FYNNEI. Trimming pared 3 bases from V and 7 bases from J, leaving 4 bases between. The CDR3 totals 10 residues. CDR3 nucleotide sequence: TGTGCCAGCAGTGACGAGGAGCAGTACTTC. As protein: CASSDEEQYF.

The CDR3 spells CSARTGTGFSPLHF. The CDR3 DNA is TGCAGTGCTAGAACCGGGACAGGGTTTTCACCCCTCCACTTT. This rearrangement joins TRBV20-1 to TRBJ1-6; 9 nucleotides align to TRBD1. Germline CDR1 is DFQATT and CDR2 is SNEGSKA (reference sequence). This CDR3 comprises 14 residues. The V gene end was trimmed by 2 bases and the J gene end by 9 bases; junction bases not matched to a gene: 5.

This clonotype turned up a few times. J is TRBJ1-5 and V is TRBV12-3 or TRBV12-4; TRBD1 might be the D (6 bases). Trimming removed 3 bases at V and 2 bases at J, with 11 bases between. The CDR3 loop spans 15 amino acids. CDR3 nucleotides: TGTGCCAGCAGTTTGGGGGGGCGAGGCAATCAGCCCCAGCATTTT. This encodes CASSLGGRGNQPQHF.

V and J are TRBV6-4 and TRBJ2-7, with 7 bases that match TRBD2. The CDR3 has 16 amino acids. CDR1 is MRHNA and CDR2 is SNTAGT in the germline V gene. V lost 0 bases to trimming and J lost 1 base; unmatched junction nucleotides: 6. The DNA for the CDR3 is TGTGCCAGCAGTGACTCGAAGCGGGACGGATCCTACGAGCAGTACTTC. Translated, it gives CASSDSKRDGSYEQYF.